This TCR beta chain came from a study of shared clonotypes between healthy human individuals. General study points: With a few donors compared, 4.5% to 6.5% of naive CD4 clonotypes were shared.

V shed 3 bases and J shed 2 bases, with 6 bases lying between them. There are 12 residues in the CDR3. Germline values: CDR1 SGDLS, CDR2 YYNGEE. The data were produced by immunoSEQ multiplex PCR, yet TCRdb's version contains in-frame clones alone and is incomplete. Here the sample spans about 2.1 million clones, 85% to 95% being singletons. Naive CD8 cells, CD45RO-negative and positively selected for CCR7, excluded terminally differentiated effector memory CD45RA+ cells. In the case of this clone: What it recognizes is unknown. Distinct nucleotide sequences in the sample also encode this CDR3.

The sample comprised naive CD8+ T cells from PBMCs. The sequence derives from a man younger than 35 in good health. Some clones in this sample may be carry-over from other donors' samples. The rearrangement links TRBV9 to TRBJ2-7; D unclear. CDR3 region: CASSGDTYEQYF. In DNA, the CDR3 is TGTGCCAGCAGCGGCGACACCTACGAGCAGTACTTC.